The present entry profiles one TCR beta chain with its context. These data belong to a study of blood T cell repertoires in COVID-19. Across the whole study: The samples span acute and convalescent COVID-19 from the United States, Italy and Spain. From T cells, B-cell-depleted T cells, or PBMCs came the material, which was cDNA or gDNA.

Looked up from germline, CDR1 is SGHTS and CDR2 is YDEGEE. The CDR3 is made up of 13 amino acids. Trimming cost V 0 bases and J 1 base, with 5 bases left between them. In the source study's methods: How many nucleated cells were present was estimated from reference gene primer amplification. TCRdb's table, derived via immunoSEQ multiplex PCR, lists solely in-frame clones and lacks some. V, J and clone size derive from that table, while D and trimming were established from the DNA sequence. This table holds about 240,000 clones, roughly nine tenths found once. This TCR was sampled from a man aged 60 to 69 with acute or convalescent COVID-19. V gene TRBV5-8 combines with J gene TRBJ2-7; D ambiguous. Specimen: peripheral blood. Here the CDR3 reads CASSLAGSYEQYF. CDR3 DNA: TGTGCCAGCAGCTTGGCAGGTTCCTACGAGCAGTACTTC.